These 16 T cell receptor beta chains share one sample of origin, sequenced in a study of blood T cell repertoires in COVID-19. Profiled with immunoSEQ multiplex PCR; TCRdb holds only in-frame clones, not every one. The sample contains fewer than 450,000 clones, 88% of which appear only once. Sequencing was carried out using peripheral blood. Receptor source: a woman aged 50 to 60 with COVID-19, enrolled during active disease.

The V call is TRBV19, the J call TRBJ1-4; 8 bases fit TRBD1. This CDR3 spans 17 amino acids. The V and J ends lost 3 bases and 6 bases, in that order; junction bases with no gene match: 12. Per germline, CDR1 LNHDA and CDR2 SQIVND (reference sequence). CDR3 amino acids: CASSIRGQGGRDEKLFF. The DNA of the CDR3 is TGTGCCAGTAGTATTAGAGGACAGGGAGGGCGAGATGAAAAACTGTTTTTT.

The chain uses TRBV28 and TRBJ1-2, with 9 bases fitting TRBD1. The CDR3 runs to 15 residues. CDR1 and CDR2 (germline): MDHEN, SYDVKM. V gave up 5 bases and J gave up 4 bases; unmatched junction bases: 8. The CDR3 region has the DNA TGTGCCAGCAGTGCCAGGACAGGGGAACTCTATGGCTACACCTTC. This translates into CASSARTGELYGYTF.

This rearrangement joins TRBV7-2 to TRBJ2-7, with TRBD1 identical over 9 bases. Germline V lookup: CDR1 SGHTA, CDR2 FQGNSA. Trimming cost V 2 bases and J 2 bases; bases outside gene matches: 7. There are 16 residues in the CDR3. The CDR3 loop reads CASSLPGTGRAYEQYF. The CDR3 DNA is TGTGCCAGCAGCTTACCCGGGACAGGGCGGGCCTACGAGCAGTACTTC.

The chain links TRBV11-2 to TRBJ2-2, with a weak D call TRBD2 (6 bases). The germline CDR1 and CDR2 sequences are SGHAT and FQNNGV. CDR3 length: 19 residues. V lost 1 base to trimming and J lost 6 bases, with 24 bases between them. This chain's CDR3 is CASSLVPLYPRRRAGELFF. DNA of the CDR3: TGTGCCAGCAGCTTAGTCCCCCTTTATCCCAGGCGGAGGGCCGGGGAGCTGTTTTTT.

J is TRBJ2-1 and V is TRBV3-1 (or the pseudogene TRBV3-2); perhaps TRBD2 as D (6 bases). V lost 4 bases, J lost 2 bases, and 21 bases lay in between. There are 18 residues in the CDR3. Germline-derived CDR1 and CDR2 are LGHDT and YNNKEL (reference sequence). The CDR3 reads CASSPSTRRIGPYNEQFF. The CDR3 nucleotides are TGTGCCAGCAGCCCCTCGACTAGGAGAATTGGGCCCTACAATGAGCAGTTCTTC.

This chain joins TRBV10-2 and TRBJ1-1; tentative D call: TRBD1 (6 bases). From germline, CDR1 is WSHSY and CDR2 SAAADI. The CDR3 length is 12 residues. The V end lost 6 bases, the J end lost 3 bases, and 8 bases lay between the germline ends. CDR3 in amino acids: CASSSGDTEAFF. The CDR3 DNA is TGCGCCAGCAGCTCAGGGGACACTGAAGCTTTCTTT.

This sequence joins TRBV5-1 and TRBJ2-7, with 9 bases that match TRBD1. V was clipped by 0 bases and J by 7 bases; unmatched bases: 2. Germline V gene lookup returns CDR1 SGHRS and CDR2 YFSETQ. This CDR3 has 13 residues. The CDR3 DNA reads as TGCGCCAGCAGCTTGGCAGACAGGGGGGAGCAGTACTTC. Translating it yields CASSLADRGEQYF.

The chain couples TRBV27 to TRBJ1-2; D gene ambiguous. The length of the CDR3 is 15 residues. Germline CDR1 and CDR2: MNHEY and SMNVEV (reference sequence). V lost 7 bases and J 7 bases, leaving 22 bases between the germline ends. CDR3 sequence reads: CASKRSLEGVFGYTF. The DNA of the CDR3 is TGTGCCAGCAAAAGAAGTTTGGAGGGCGTCTTTGGCTACACCTTC.

The V call is TRBV7-9, the J call TRBJ1-2; no firm D call. The CDR3 covers 13 residues. Between the trimmed V and J ends, which lost 1 base and 5 bases, there was a span of 8 bases. Per germline, CDR1 SEHNR and CDR2 FQNEAQ (reference sequence). CDR3 bases: TGTGCCAGCAGCTTAGACAGATTTTATGGCTACACCTTC. Amino acids: CASSLDRFYGYTF.

This clone was seen a handful of times. The V gene is TRBV3-1 (or the pseudogene TRBV3-2), the J gene TRBJ2-1; D possibly corresponds to TRBD2 (6 bases). Germline CDR1 reads LGHDT; CDR2 reads YNNKEL (reference sequence). The CDR3 extends over 13 amino acids. V was cut by 3 bases and J by 8 bases, with 11 bases left in between. The CDR3 region is CASSQALAYEQFF. CDR3 nucleotide sequence: TGTGCCAGCAGCCAGGCACTAGCCTATGAGCAGTTCTTC.

The gene calls are TRBV7-8 and TRBJ2-1; D is ambiguous. Germline values: CDR1 SGHVS, CDR2 FQNEAQ. The CDR3 contains 14 residues. V lost 0 bases to trimming and J lost 0 bases, with 3 bases between them. CDR3 nucleotides: TGTGCCAGCAGCTTAGCTAGCTCCTACAATGAGCAGTTCTTC. As protein: CASSLASSYNEQFF.

The chain joins TRBV6-5 to TRBJ2-7, with TRBD1 identical over 8 bases. Trimming took 6 bases from V and 7 from J; bases not matched to a gene: 8. Germline loops: CDR1 MNHEY, CDR2 SVGAGI. The CDR3 runs 13 residues. In DNA form, the CDR3 reads TGTGCCAGCAGCAGGACAGGGATTGCGGAGCAGTACTTC. The encoded protein is CASSRTGIAEQYF.

The chain combines TRBV29-1 with TRBJ1-4; D is unclear. Per germline, CDR1 SQVTM and CDR2 ANQGSEA. There are 11 residues in the CDR3. The V end lost 6 bases, the J end lost 4 bases, and 6 bases lay between the germline ends. CDR3 loop: CSVRVNEKLFF. CDR3 DNA: TGCAGCGTAAGAGTTAATGAAAAACTGTTTTTT.

The V call is TRBV2, the J call TRBJ1-5; TRBD1 matches 7 bases. CDR1 is SNHLY and CDR2 is FYNNEI in the germline V gene. J gave up 1 base and V 6 bases, and 24 bases lay outside the gene matches. CDR3 length equals 21 residues. DNA for the CDR3: TGTGCCAGCAGCCCCCCGTTCTTTGGTCGACAGGGTAAGGAGAGCAATCAGCCCCAGCATTTT. Its protein product is CASSPPFFGRQGKESNQPQHF.

Written as DNA, the CDR3 is TGTGCCAGCACTCAAGGAGGACAGGCCTATGGCTACACCTTC. The encoded protein is CASTQGGQAYGYTF. The chain joins TRBV2 to TRBJ1-2, with 7 bases matching TRBD1. V trimming: 7 bases; J trimming: 4 bases; junction bases outside the gene matches: 9. The CDR3 loop spans 14 amino acids. CDR1 SNHLY and CDR2 FYNNEI come from the germline V gene.

The rearrangement joins TRBV25-1 to TRBJ2-3; 7 bases line up with TRBD2. The CDR3 contains 15 residues. V was pared by 5 bases and J by 0 bases, with 5 bases of the junction left unmatched. Germline V CDR1 and CDR2: MGHDK, SYGVNS. CDR3 bases: TGTGCCAGCAGTAAGGCGGGGGTGAGCACAGATACGCAGTATTTT. Its translation is CASSKAGVSTDTQYF.